This TCR beta chain was recovered during a study of T cell responses to AZD1222 COVID-19 vaccine (dated by TCRdb to the early 2020s). Describing the broader study: AZD1222 recipients whose second dose came at about 4 weeks and those whose second dose came at about 12 weeks were combined into one group, since spike-specific TCR depth and breadth did not differ between the two schedules. Trial participants were enrolled by age into 18-55, 56-69 and 70-plus year subgroups, with roughly 150, 30 and 60 TCR-sequenced participants respectively. A total of 233 trial participants underwent TCR sequencing, of whom about 210 had received two doses of AZD1222 and roughly 26 had received two doses of the MenACWY control vaccine.

Here is what the overall study found, with its caveats: The vaccine-associated CD4 TCRs covered the entire spike protein, and the dominant responses fell in regions 160-218 and 743-854. Most participants were white British and females outnumbered males, and the authors suggested that clonal diversity may have been underestimated. Spike-specific TCR breadth and depth rose significantly after two AZD1222 doses compared with day 0 and with MenACWY recipients. Because no day 14 peak-response samples were available, repertoires were characterized only after the peak T cell response. Nearly half of unique spike-specific TCRs reportedly recognized epitopes outside regions mutated in the B.1.351 and B.1.1.7 variants. Conclusions about previously exposed vaccinees were limited because only five to seven AZD1222 recipients were SARS-CoV-2 seropositive at baseline. In the small 56-69-year group, the increase in depth fell short of significance, most likely because of low power.

The sample's time point, from its label and the paper: baseline before first vaccination. The vaccinee samples were drawn from two UK trials, COV001 and COV002, one of which was a single-blind randomized controlled phase 2/3 trial testing AZD1222 (ChAdOx1 nCoV-19) in healthy adults. Trial participant PBMC samples were collected at day 0 and day 28 after the second dose for TCRbeta chain sequencing. For this clone: The clone's antigen remains unknown. No base-level quality is on record; no much larger clone is a single base apart.

The CDR3 regions of human TCRbeta chains were analyzed by immunosequencing. The published analysis was carried out like this. Repertoire TCRs were checked for matches against a reference library of SARS-CoV-2-specific TCRs that had been generated using the MIRA antigen-specificity platform. Breadth was defined as the fraction of unique TCRs that were SARS-CoV-2-associated, and depth was defined as the fraction of total T cells that were SARS-CoV-2-associated. Using the MIRA data, every spike-specific TCR was mapped to the spike region that the TCR reacted to and assigned to either a CD4 or a CD8 class. Log10-transformed breadth and depth values were compared by one-way ANOVA with Sidak's multiple comparisons tests. Drawn from immuneACCESS, this table holds only the in-frame rearrangements with V and J called that TCRdb kept. Clones are partly lost; checked studies trace under half to an unresolved V gene and leave the rest unexplained. V and J calls and clone size are copied from that table; D and trimming were computed from the DNA. The sample table shows approximately 100,000 clones, and 90% are seen once. The ten most abundant clones make up roughly 1.4% of the sample.

As encoded in the germline V gene (reference sequence), CDR1 is DFQATT while CDR2 is SNEGSKA. The cysteine opens and the phenylalanine closes a CDR3 of 13 amino acids. This entry keeps only the CDR3 DNA: 39 bases, framed from base 1. Between the V and J ends, shortened by 3 bases and 4 bases respectively, the junction contains 12 bases. The sequencing here drew on peripheral blood, taken on day 0 of AZD1222 vaccination. This sequence was found in an adult in good health. In this chain, TRBV20-1 is recombined with TRBJ2-5; a weak D assignment points to TRBD1 (6 bases agree). The DNA sequence follows: TGCAGTGCTAGTGTCACAGGGCTAGAGACCCAGTACTTC. The resulting protein is CSASVTGLETQYF.